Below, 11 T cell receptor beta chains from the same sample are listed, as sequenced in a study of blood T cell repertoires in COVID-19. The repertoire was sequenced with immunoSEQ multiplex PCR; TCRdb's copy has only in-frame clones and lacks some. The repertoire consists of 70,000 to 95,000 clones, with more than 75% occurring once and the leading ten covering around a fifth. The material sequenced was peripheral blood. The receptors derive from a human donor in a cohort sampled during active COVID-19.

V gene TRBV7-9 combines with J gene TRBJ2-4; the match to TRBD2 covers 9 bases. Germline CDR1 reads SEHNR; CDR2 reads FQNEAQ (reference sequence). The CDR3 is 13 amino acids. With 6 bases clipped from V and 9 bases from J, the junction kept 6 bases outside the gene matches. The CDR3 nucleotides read TGTGCCAGCAGTGGCCTAGCGGGGCTCATTCAGTACTTC. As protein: CASSGLAGLIQYF.

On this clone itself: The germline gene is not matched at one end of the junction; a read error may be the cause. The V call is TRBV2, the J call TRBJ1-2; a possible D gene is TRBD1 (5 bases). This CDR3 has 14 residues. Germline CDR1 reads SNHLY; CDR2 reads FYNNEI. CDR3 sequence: CASSKDQGNYGYIF. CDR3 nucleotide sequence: TGTGCCAGCAGTAAGGATCAGGGAAACTATGGCTACATCTTC.

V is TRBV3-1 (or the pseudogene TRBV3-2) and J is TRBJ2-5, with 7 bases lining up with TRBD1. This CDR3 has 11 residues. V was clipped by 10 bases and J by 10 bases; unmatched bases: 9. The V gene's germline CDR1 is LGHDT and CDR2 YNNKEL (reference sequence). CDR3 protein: CANMTGLFQYF. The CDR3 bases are TGTGCCAATATGACAGGGCTGTTCCAGTACTTC.

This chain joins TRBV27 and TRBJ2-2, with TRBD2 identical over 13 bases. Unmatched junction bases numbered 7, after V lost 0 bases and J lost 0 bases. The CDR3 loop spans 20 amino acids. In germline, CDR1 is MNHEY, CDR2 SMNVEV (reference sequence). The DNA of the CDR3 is TGTGCCAGCAGTTTATCAGGACTAGCGGGGGATACCGCGAACACCGGGGAGCTGTTTTTT. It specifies CASSLSGLAGDTANTGELFF.

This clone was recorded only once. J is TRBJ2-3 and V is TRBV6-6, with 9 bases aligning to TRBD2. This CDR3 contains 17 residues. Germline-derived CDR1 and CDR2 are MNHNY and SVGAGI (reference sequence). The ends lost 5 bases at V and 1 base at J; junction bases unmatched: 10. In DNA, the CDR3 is TGTGCCAGCAGTCCCTTATCGGCTAGCGGGGGCACAGATACGCAGTATTTT. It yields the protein CASSPLSASGGTDTQYF.

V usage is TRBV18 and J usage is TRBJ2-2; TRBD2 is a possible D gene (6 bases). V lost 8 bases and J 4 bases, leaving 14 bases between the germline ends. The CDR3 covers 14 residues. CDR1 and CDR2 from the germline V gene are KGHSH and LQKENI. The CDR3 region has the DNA TGTGCCAGCACCGCGGGGCAGGCCACCGGGGAGCTGTTTTTT. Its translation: CASTAGQATGELFF. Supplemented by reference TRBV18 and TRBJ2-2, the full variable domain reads NAGVMQNPRHLVRRRGQEARLRCSPMKGHSHVYWYRQLPEEGLKFMVYLQKENIIDESGMPKERFSAEFPKEGPSILRIQQVVRGDSAAYFCASTAGQATGELFFGEGSRLTVL.

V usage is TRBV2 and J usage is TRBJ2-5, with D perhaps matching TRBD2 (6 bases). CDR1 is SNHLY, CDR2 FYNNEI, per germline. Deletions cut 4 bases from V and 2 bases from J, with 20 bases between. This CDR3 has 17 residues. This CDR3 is CASSGAGLARAQETQYF. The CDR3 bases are TGTGCCAGCAGTGGGGCCGGGCTAGCGAGGGCTCAAGAGACCCAGTACTTC.

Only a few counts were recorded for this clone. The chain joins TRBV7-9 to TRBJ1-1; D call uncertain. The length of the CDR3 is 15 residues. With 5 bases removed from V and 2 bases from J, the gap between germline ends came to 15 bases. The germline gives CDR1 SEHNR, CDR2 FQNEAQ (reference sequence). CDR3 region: CASSPLSGTNTEAFF. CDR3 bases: TGTGCCAGCAGCCCCTTGAGCGGAACCAACACTGAAGCTTTCTTT.

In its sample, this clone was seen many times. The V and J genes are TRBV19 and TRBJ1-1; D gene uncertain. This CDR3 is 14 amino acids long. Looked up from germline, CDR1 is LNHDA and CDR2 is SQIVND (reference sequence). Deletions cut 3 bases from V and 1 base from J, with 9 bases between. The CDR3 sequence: CASSILDWNTEAFF. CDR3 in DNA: TGTGCCAGTAGTATCCTAGACTGGAACACTGAAGCTTTCTTT. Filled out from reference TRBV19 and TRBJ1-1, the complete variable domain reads DGGITQSPKYLFRKEGQNVTLSCEQNLNHDAMYWYRQDPGQGLRLIYYSQIVNDFQKGDIAEGYSVSREKKESFPLTVTSAQKNPTAFYLCASSILDWNTEAFFGQGTRLTVV.

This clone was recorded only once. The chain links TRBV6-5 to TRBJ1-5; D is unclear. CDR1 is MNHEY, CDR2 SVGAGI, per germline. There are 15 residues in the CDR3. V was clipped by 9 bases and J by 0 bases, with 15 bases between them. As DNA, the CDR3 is TGTGCCAGTCGGGTCAACGCGTATAGCAATCAGCCCCAGCATTTT. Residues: CASRVNAYSNQPQHF.

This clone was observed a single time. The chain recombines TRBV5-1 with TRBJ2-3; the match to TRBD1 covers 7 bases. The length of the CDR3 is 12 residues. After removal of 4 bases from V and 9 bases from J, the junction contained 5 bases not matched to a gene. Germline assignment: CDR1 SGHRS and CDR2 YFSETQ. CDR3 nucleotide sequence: TGCGCCAGCAGCCTCGACAGGGACACGCAGTATTTT. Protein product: CASSLDRDTQYF.